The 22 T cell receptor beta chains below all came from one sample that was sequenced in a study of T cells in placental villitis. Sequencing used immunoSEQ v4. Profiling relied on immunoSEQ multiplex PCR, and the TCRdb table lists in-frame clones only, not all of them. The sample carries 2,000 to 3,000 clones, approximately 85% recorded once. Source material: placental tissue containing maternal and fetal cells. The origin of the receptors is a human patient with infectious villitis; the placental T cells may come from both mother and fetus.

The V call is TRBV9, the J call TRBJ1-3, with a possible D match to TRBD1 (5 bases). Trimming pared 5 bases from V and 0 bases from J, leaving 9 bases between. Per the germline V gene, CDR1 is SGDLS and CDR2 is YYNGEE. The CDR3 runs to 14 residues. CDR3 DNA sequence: TGTGCCAGCAGGGCAGGGAGCTCTGGAAACACCATATATTTT. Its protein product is CASRAGSSGNTIYF.

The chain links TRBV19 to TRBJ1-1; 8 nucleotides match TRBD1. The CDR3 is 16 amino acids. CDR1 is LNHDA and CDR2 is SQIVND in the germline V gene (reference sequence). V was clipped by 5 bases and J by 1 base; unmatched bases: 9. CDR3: CASSPHRGASNTEAFF. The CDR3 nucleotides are TGTGCCAGTAGTCCGCACAGGGGGGCGTCGAACACTGAAGCTTTCTTT.

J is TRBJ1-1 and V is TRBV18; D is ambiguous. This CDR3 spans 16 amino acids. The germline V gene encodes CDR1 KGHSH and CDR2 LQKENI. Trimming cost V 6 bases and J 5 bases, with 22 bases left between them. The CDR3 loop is CASSPTVMAQETEAFF. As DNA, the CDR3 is TGTGCCAGCTCGCCCACAGTAATGGCGCAAGAGACTGAAGCTTTCTTT.

The CDR3 here is CASSLGETQYF. The CDR3 DNA follows: TGTGCCAGCAGTTTGGGGGAGACCCAGTACTTC. This chain uses TRBV12-3 or TRBV12-4 with TRBJ2-5; D unresolved. The ends were cut back, 3 bases at V and 5 bases at J, with 4 bases in the middle. CDR3 length equals 11 residues.

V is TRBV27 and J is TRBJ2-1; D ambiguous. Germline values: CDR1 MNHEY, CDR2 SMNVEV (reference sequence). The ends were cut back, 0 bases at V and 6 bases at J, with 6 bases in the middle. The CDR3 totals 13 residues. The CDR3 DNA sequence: TGTGCCAGCAGTTTATCGCACCGCAATGAGCAGTTCTTC. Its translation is CASSLSHRNEQFF.

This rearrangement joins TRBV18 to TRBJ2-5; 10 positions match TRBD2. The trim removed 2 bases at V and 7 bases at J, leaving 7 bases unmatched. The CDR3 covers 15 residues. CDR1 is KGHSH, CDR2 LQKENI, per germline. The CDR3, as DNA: TGTGCCAGCTCACCATCCTCACTAGCGGGGACGACCCAGTACTTC. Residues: CASSPSSLAGTTQYF.

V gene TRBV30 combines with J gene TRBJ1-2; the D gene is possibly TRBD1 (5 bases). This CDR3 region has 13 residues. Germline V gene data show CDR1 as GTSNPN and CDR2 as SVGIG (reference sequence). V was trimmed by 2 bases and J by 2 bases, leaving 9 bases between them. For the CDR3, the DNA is TGTGCCTGGAGTCCCAGGGAAAACTATGGCTACACCTTC. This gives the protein CAWSPRENYGYTF.

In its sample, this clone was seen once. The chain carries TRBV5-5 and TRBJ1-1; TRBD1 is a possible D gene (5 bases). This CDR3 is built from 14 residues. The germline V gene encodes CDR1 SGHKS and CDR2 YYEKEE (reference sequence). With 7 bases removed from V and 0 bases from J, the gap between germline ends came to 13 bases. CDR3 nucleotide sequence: TGTGCCAGCGGACTGACAGCTTTGAACACTGAAGCTTTCTTT. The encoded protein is CASGLTALNTEAFF. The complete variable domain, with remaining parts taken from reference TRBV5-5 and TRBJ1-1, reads DAGVTQSPTHLIKTRGQQVTLRCSPISGHKSVSWYQQVLGQGPQFIFQYYEKEERGRGNFPDRFSARQFPNYSSELNVNALLLGDSALYLCASGLTALNTEAFFGQGTRLTVV.

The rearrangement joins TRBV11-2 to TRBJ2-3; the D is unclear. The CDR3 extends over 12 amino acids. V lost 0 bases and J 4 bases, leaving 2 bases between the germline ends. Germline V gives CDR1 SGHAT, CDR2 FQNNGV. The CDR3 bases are TGTGCCAGCAGCTTAGATCCAGATACGCAGTATTTT. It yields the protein CASSLDPDTQYF. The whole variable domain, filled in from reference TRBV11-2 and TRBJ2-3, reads EAGVAQSPRYKIIEKRQSVAFWCNPISGHATLYWYQQILGQGPKLLIQFQNNGVVDDSQLPKDRFSAERLKGVDSTLKIQPAKLEDSAVYLCASSLDPDTQYFGPGTRLTVL.

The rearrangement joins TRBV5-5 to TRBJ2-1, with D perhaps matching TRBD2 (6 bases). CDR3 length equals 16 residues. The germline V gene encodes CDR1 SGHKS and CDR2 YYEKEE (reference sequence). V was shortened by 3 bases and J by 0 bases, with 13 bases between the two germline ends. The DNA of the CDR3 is TGTGCCAGCAGCTACAGAGCGGGCAACTCCTACAATGAGCAGTTCTTC. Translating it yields CASSYRAGNSYNEQFF.

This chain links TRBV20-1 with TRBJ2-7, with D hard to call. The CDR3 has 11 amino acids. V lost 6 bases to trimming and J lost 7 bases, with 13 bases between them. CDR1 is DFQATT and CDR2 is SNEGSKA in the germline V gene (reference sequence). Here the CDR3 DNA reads TGCAGTGCCACAGACGGGCTTGAGCAGTACTTC. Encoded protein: CSATDGLEQYF.

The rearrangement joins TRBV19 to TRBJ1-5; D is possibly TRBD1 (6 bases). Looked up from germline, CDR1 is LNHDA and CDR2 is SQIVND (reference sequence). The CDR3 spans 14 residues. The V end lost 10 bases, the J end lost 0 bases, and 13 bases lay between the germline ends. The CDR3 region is CATAGDYSNQPQHF. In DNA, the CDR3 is TGTGCCACCGCAGGGGATTATAGCAATCAGCCCCAGCATTTT.

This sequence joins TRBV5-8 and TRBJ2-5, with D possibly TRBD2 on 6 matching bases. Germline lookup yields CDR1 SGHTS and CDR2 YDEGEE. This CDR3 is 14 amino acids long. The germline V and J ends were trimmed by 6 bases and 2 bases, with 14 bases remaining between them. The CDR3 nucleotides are TGTGCCAGCACCATGGGGGGTATACAAGAGACCCAGTACTTC. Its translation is CASTMGGIQETQYF. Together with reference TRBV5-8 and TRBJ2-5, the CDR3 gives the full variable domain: EAGVTQSPTHLIKTRGQQATLRCSPISGHTSVYWYQQALGLGLQFLLWYDEGEERNRGNFPPRFSGRQFPNYSSELNVNALELEDSALYLCASTMGGIQETQYFGPGTRLLVL.

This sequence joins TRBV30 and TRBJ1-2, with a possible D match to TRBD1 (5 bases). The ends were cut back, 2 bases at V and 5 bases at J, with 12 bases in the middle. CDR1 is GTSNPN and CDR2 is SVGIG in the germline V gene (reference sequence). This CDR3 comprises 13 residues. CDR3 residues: CAWSSGTLYGYTF. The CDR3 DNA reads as TGTGCCTGGAGTTCCGGGACCCTTTATGGCTACACCTTC. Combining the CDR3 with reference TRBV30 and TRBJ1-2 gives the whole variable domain SQTIHQWPATLVQPVGSPLSLECTVEGTSNPNLYWYRQAAGRGLQLLFYSVGIGQISSEVPQNLSASRPQDRQFILSSKKLLLSDSGFYLCAWSSGTLYGYTFGSGTRLTVV.

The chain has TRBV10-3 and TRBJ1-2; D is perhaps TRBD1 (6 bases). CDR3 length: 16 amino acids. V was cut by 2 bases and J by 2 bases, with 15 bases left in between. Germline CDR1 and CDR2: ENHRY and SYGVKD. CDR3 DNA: TGTGCCATCAGTGAGGGGAGACAGGCCGAAAACTATGGCTACACCTTC. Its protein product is CAISEGRQAENYGYTF.

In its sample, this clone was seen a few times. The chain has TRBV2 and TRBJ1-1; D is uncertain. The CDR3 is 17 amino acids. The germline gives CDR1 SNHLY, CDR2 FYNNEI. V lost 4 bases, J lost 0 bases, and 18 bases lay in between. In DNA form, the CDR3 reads TGTGCCAGCAGTGGGAACGCCGGACGGACTATGAACACTGAAGCTTTCTTT. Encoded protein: CASSGNAGRTMNTEAFF.

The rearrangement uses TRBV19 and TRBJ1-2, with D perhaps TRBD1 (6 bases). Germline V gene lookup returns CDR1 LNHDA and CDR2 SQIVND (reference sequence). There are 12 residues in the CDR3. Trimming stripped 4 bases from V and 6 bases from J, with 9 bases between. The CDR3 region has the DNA TGTGCCAGTAGTACCCAGGGGAATGGCTACACCTTC. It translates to CASSTQGNGYTF. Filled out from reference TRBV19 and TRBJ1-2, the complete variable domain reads DGGITQSPKYLFRKEGQNVTLSCEQNLNHDAMYWYRQDPGQGLRLIYYSQIVNDFQKGDIAEGYSVSREKKESFPLTVTSAQKNPTAFYLCASSTQGNGYTFGSGTRLTVV.

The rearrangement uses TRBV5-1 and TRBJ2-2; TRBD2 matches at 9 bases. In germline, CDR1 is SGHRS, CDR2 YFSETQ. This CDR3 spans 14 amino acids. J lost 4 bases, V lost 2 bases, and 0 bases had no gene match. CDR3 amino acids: CASSLAGGTGELFF. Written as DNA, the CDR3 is TGCGCCAGCAGCTTAGCGGGGGGCACCGGGGAGCTGTTTTTT.

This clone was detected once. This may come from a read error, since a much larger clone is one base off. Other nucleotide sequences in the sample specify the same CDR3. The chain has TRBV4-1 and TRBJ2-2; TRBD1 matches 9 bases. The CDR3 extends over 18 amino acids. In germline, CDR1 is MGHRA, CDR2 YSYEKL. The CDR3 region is CASSQQFPGTGITGELFF. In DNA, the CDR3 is TGCGCTAGCAGCCAACAATTCCCGGGGACAGGGATAACCGGGGAGCTGTTTTTT.

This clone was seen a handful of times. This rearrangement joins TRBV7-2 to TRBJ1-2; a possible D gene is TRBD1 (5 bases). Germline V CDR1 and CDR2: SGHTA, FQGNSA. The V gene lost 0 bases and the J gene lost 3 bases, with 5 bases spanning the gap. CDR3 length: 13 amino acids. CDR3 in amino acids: CASSLARDYGYTF. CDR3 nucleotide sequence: TGTGCCAGCAGCTTAGCCAGGGACTATGGCTACACCTTC.

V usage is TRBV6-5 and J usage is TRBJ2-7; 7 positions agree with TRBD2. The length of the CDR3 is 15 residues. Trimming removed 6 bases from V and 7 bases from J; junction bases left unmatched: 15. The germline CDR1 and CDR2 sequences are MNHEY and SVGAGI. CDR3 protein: CASRLLARMGGEQYF. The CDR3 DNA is TGTGCCAGCAGATTACTAGCGAGAATGGGGGGGGAGCAGTACTTC.

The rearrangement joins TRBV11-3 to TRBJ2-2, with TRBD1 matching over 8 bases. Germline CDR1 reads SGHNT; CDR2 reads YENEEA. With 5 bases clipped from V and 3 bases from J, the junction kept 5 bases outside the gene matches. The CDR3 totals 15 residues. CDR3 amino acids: CASSQTGGHTGELFF. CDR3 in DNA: TGTGCCAGCAGCCAAACAGGGGGTCACACCGGGGAGCTGTTTTTT.